This record covers a single T cell receptor beta chain. No antigen is known for it. The source of the sample is a study of cytomegalovirus exposure and HLA in healthy donors. PCR employed 60 Vbeta and 13 Jbeta primers. Sequencing was performed with immunoSEQ multiplex PCR; in TCRdb, only in-frame clones are kept and a portion is missing. The sample carries more than 200,000 clones, 60% to 80% recorded once. Overall study findings and caveats: Prediction of most subjects' HLA-A and HLA-B alleles by TCR beta sequences was reportedly accurate. Solely CMV serostatus was available to characterize immune exposure. The classifier, whose performance was assessed in both the original and validation cohorts, reportedly diagnosed cytomegalovirus status with high specificity and sensitivity.

The source of this sequence is a male donor in good health and CMV-seronegative. The sample comprised PBMCs.

The CDR3 DNA follows: TGTGCCAGCAGTCAAAGACTAGCGGGGGCCCAAGAGACCCAGTACTTC. This encodes CASSQRLAGAQETQYF. V usage is TRBV28 and J usage is TRBJ2-5; TRBD2 agrees at 12 bases. Germline CDR1 MDHEN, CDR2 SYDVKM. Germline trimming cut 5 bases from V and 1 base from J; bases unmatched to any gene: 5. This CDR3 has 16 amino acids.